Each of the 16 T cell receptor beta chains below was sequenced from the same sample in a study of blood T cell repertoires in COVID-19. Sequenced by immunoSEQ multiplex PCR; TCRdb stores in-frame clones only, minus some. The sample records more than 200,000 clones, approximately 84% being singletons. The sequenced material came from PBMCs or T cells enriched from blood (not recorded which). These receptors were obtained from a man aged 40-50 years who had recovered from COVID-19.

The chain links TRBV7-9 to TRBJ1-1; D is ambiguous. V lost 5 bases and J 5 bases, leaving 9 bases between the germline ends. Germline CDR1 is SEHNR and CDR2 is FQNEAQ (reference sequence). The CDR3 sequence is 12 residues long. CDR3 loop: CASSPGWTEAFF. CDR3 bases: TGTGCCAGCAGCCCAGGTTGGACTGAAGCTTTCTTT.

The chain recombines TRBV9 with TRBJ1-1; possibly TRBD1 for D (6 bases). The V end was cut by 3 bases, the J end by 4 bases, with 13 bases between. The CDR3 is 14 residues long. Looked up from germline, CDR1 is SGDLS and CDR2 is YYNGEE. The CDR3 DNA reads TGTGCCAGCAGCGCAGGGGAGACCCCCACTGAAGCTTTCTTT. Translating gives CASSAGETPTEAFF.

The rearrangement uses TRBV3-1 (or the pseudogene TRBV3-2) and TRBJ2-1; 8 positions agree with TRBD1. The V gene end was trimmed by 3 bases and the J gene end by 9 bases; junction bases not matched to a gene: 7. Germline-derived CDR1 and CDR2 are LGHDT and YNNKEL (reference sequence). This CDR3 spans 14 amino acids. The CDR3 bases are TGTGCCAGCAGCCAGGGATCGACAGGGGCTGAGCAGTTCTTC. It encodes CASSQGSTGAEQFF.

The V and J genes are TRBV5-1 and TRBJ2-6; 7 bases are a match to TRBD2. V trimming: 4 bases; J trimming: 2 bases; junction bases outside the gene matches: 3. Germline CDR1 reads SGHRS; CDR2 reads YFSETQ. The CDR3 sequence is 15 residues long. The CDR3 DNA follows: TGCGCCAGCAGCCCGGCGGGGGCTGGGGCCAACGTCCTGACTTTC. This translates into CASSPAGAGANVLTF.

This CDR3 reads CASSPRLGSSYNEQFF. The CDR3 nucleotides are TGTGCCAGCAGTCCCCGACTGGGTAGCTCCTACAATGAGCAGTTCTTC. The chain combines TRBV6-2 or TRBV6-3 with TRBJ2-1; D is unresolved. The CDR3 contains 16 residues. The V gene's germline CDR1 is MNHEY and CDR2 SVGEGT. V was shortened by 5 bases and J by 0 bases, with 14 bases between the two germline ends.

This chain uses TRBV19 with TRBJ1-6; no definite D call. Looked up from germline, CDR1 is LNHDA and CDR2 is SQIVND (reference sequence). The CDR3 consists of 15 residues. Trimming left V 3 bases short and J 5 bases short, with 11 bases between. CDR3 DNA: TGTGCCAGTAGTATGGGTTCCGGGGATAATTCACCCCTCCACTTT. It yields the protein CASSMGSGDNSPLHF.

This clone was seen a few times. V is TRBV6-2 or TRBV6-3 and J is TRBJ1-4; tentative D call: TRBD1 (5 bases). CDR3 length: 14 residues. Germline values: CDR1 MNHEY, CDR2 SVGEGT. Deletions cut 6 bases from V and 0 bases from J, with 8 bases between. CDR3 nucleotide sequence: TGTGCCAGCAGCGGGACTACAACTAATGAAAAACTGTTTTTT. Protein: CASSGTTTNEKLFF.

This chain links TRBV28 with TRBJ2-1, with TRBD1 matching 7 bases. The germline V gene has CDR1 MDHEN and CDR2 SYDVKM. The CDR3 loop spans 15 amino acids. Unmatched junction bases numbered 4, after V lost 2 bases and J lost 3 bases. CDR3 sequence reads: CASSLEGQNYNEQFF. The CDR3 nucleotides read TGTGCCAGCAGTTTAGAGGGACAGAACTACAATGAGCAGTTCTTC.

This chain uses TRBV7-8 with TRBJ1-2, with 7 bases lining up with TRBD1. The trim removed 4 bases at V and 6 bases at J, leaving 11 bases unmatched. Germline CDR1 and CDR2: SGHVS and FQNEAQ. This CDR3 comprises 15 residues. The CDR3, as DNA: TGTGCCAGCAGCTCATGGGGACAGATGGTCGATGGCTACACCTTC. Amino acid sequence: CASSSWGQMVDGYTF.

V and J are TRBV3-1 (or the pseudogene TRBV3-2) and TRBJ1-4, with TRBD1 matching over 9 bases. V lost 6 bases, J lost 8 bases, and 10 bases stayed unmatched. Germline CDR1 and CDR2: LGHDT and YNNKEL (reference sequence). The CDR3 totals 15 residues. In DNA, the CDR3 is TGTGCCAGCAGACCAAGGGACAGGGTTGGAGAAAAACTGTTTTTT. It specifies CASRPRDRVGEKLFF.

The chain employs TRBV3-1 (or the pseudogene TRBV3-2) and TRBJ1-1, with TRBD1 matching 8 bases. The V gene's germline CDR1 is LGHDT and CDR2 YNNKEL (reference sequence). V was clipped by 1 base and J by 4 bases; unmatched bases: 8. This CDR3 has 16 amino acids. The CDR3 bases are TGTGCCAGCAGCCAAGCGTACGGGACAGGAGCCACTGAAGCTTTCTTT. Its protein product is CASSQAYGTGATEAFF.

This chain links TRBV4-1 with TRBJ2-7; no definite D call. The germline CDR1 and CDR2 sequences are MGHRA and YSYEKL. Trimming shortened V by 3 bases and J by 1 base, and 10 bases separated the two germline ends. The CDR3 is 14 amino acids. CDR3 residues: CASSQVYGSYEQYF. CDR3 bases: TGCGCCAGCAGCCAGGTGTACGGGTCCTACGAGCAGTACTTC.

The chain joins TRBV28 to TRBJ1-5; TRBD1 might be the D (5 bases). CDR1 MDHEN and CDR2 SYDVKM come from the germline V gene. Trimming shortened V by 10 bases and J by 5 bases, and 15 bases separated the two germline ends. This CDR3 region has 13 residues. The DNA of the CDR3 is TGTGCCATCGACGGGGGGGAAGATCAGCCCCAGCATTTT. Residues: CAIDGGEDQPQHF.

This chain uses TRBV11-3 with TRBJ2-1; 9 bases align to TRBD2. The germline V gene encodes CDR1 SGHNT and CDR2 YENEEA. V shed 3 bases, J shed 9 bases, and the junction held 9 bases outside the gene matches. This CDR3 spans 15 amino acids. CDR3 nucleotide sequence: TGTGCCAGCAGCTTTGGTGCGGGGGGGCGAGGTGAGCAGTTCTTC. Translating gives CASSFGAGGRGEQFF. Filled out from reference TRBV11-3 and TRBJ2-1, the complete variable domain reads EAGVVQSPRYKIIEKKQPVAFWCNPISGHNTLYWYLQNLGQGPELLIRYENEEAVDDSQLPKDRFSAERLKGVDSTLKIQPAELGDSAVYLCASSFGAGGRGEQFFGPGTRLTVL.

In its sample, this clone was seen once. The V call is TRBV4-3, the J call TRBJ1-4, with 10 bases that match TRBD1. The length of the CDR3 is 17 residues. CDR1 is LGHNA, CDR2 YSLEER, per germline. The junction had 8 bases not matched to a gene; V was cut back by 0 bases and J by 7 bases. For the CDR3, the DNA is TGCGCCAGCAGCCAAGATCAAGTCGGGACAGGGGTTGAAAAACTGTTTTTT. Translation: CASSQDQVGTGVEKLFF.

The chain has TRBV7-3 and TRBJ2-5; 8 nucleotides agree with TRBD1. Trimming cost V 5 bases and J 6 bases; bases outside gene matches: 8. CDR3 size: 14 residues. In germline, CDR1 is SGHTA, CDR2 FQGTGA. CDR3 nucleotide sequence: TGTGCCAGCAGCCAGACAGGGGATGCGAAGACCCAGTACTTC. Encoded protein: CASSQTGDAKTQYF.